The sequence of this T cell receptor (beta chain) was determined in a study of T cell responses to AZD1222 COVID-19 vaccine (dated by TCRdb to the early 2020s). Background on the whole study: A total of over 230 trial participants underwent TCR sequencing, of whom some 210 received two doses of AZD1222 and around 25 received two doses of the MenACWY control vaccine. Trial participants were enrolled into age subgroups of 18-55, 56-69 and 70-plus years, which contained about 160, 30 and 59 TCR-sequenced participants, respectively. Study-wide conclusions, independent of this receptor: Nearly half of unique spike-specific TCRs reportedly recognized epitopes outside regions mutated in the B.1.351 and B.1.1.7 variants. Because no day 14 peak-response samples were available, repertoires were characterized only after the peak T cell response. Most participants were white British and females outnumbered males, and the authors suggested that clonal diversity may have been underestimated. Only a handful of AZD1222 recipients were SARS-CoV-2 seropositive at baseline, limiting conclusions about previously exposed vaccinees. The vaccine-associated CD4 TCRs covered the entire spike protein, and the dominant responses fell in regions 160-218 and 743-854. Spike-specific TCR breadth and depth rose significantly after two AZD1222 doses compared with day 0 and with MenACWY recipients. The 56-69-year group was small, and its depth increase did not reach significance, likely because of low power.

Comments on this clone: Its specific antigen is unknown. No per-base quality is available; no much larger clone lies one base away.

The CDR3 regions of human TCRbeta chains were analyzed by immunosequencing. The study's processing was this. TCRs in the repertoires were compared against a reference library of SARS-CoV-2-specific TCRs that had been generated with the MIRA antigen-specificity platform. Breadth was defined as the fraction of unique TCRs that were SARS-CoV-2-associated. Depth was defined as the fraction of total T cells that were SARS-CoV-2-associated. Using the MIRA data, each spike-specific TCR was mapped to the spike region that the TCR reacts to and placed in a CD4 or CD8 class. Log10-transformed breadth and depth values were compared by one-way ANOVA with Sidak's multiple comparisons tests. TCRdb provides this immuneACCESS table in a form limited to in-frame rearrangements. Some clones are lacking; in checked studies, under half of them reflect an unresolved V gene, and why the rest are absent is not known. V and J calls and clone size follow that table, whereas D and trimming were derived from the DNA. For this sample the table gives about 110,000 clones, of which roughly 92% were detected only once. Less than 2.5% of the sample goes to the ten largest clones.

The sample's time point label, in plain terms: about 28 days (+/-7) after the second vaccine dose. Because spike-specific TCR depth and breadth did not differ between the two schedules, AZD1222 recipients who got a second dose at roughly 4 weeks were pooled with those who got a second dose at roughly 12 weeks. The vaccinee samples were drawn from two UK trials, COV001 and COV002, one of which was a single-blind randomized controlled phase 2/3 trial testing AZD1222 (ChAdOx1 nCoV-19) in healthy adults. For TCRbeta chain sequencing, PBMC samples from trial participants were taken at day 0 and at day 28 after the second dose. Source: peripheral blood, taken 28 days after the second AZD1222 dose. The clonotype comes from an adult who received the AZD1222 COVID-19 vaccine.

The DNA reads TGTGCCAGTTCCGACAGGGGTAATTCACCCCTCCACTTT. Its product reads: CASSDRGNSPLHF. The receptor chain draws on TRBV19 and TRBJ1-6, and 8 junctional nucleotides match TRBD1. Trimming accounts for 8 bases at V and 6 bases at J, while the number of junction bases matched to no gene is 3. As encoded in the germline V gene (reference sequence), CDR1 is LNHDA while CDR2 is SQIVND. There are 13 amino acids in the CDR3, from cysteine to phenylalanine inclusive. Solely the CDR3 DNA is kept, with 39 bases framed from the first base.